A single sample is the source of the 28 T cell receptor beta chains below, sequenced in a study of cytomegalovirus exposure and HLA in healthy donors. PCR was performed using 60 Vbeta and 13 Jbeta primers. Sequenced by immunoSEQ multiplex PCR; TCRdb stores in-frame clones only, minus some. In the table there are roughly 100,000 clones, roughly 60% of which are singletons. Material for sequencing was PBMCs. These receptors were obtained from a human donor in good health.

This clone came up a few times. The V gene is TRBV6-5, the J gene TRBJ1-1; D gene ambiguous. In germline, CDR1 is MNHEY, CDR2 SVGAGI. The V and J ends lost 5 bases and 3 bases respectively, with 13 bases between them. CDR3 length equals 14 residues. DNA of the CDR3: TGTGCCAGCAGTCCAATGAGAGGGTACACTGAAGCTTTCTTT. Amino acids: CASSPMRGYTEAFF.

The chain has TRBV27 and TRBJ2-7, with a weak D call TRBD2 (6 bases). The CDR3 loop spans 16 amino acids. The germline V gene encodes CDR1 MNHEY and CDR2 SMNVEV (reference sequence). V was pared by 5 bases and J by 2 bases, with 19 bases between. CDR3 in DNA: TGTGCCAGCAGTCCCCTACTGGCGGGAAGAACCTACGAGCAGTACTTC. Translated: CASSPLLAGRTYEQYF.

The V and J genes are TRBV28 and TRBJ2-7; D might be TRBD2 (6 bases). CDR1 MDHEN and CDR2 SYDVKM come from the germline V gene. Trimming pared 5 bases from V and 3 bases from J, leaving 8 bases between. This CDR3 has 12 amino acids. CDR3 sequence reads: CASSPGLYEQYF. The CDR3 coding sequence is TGTGCCAGCAGTCCGGGACTCTACGAGCAGTACTTC.

The chain carries TRBV28 and TRBJ1-1; weak D call: TRBD1 (5 bases). CDR1 and CDR2 (germline): MDHEN, SYDVKM. V shed 4 bases and J shed 0 bases, with 12 bases lying between them. The CDR3 has 15 residues. The CDR3 region has the DNA TGTGCCAGCAGTTCTTTCAGGGCCATGAACACTGAAGCTTTCTTT. Amino acids: CASSSFRAMNTEAFF.

The sample holds a few counts of this clone. The chain joins TRBV18 to TRBJ2-3, with a possible D match to TRBD2 (5 bases). The V gene's germline CDR1 is KGHSH and CDR2 LQKENI. V was shortened by 5 bases and J by 4 bases, with 10 bases between the two germline ends. CDR3 length equals 13 residues. The CDR3 DNA reads TGTGCCAGCTCAACGGGGTCAGCAGATACGCAGTATTTT. Protein sequence: CASSTGSADTQYF. The full variable domain, rest sourced from reference TRBV18 and TRBJ2-3, is NAGVMQNPRHLVRRRGQEARLRCSPMKGHSHVYWYRQLPEEGLKFMVYLQKENIIDESGMPKERFSAEFPKEGPSILRIQQVVRGDSAAYFCASSTGSADTQYFGPGTRLTVL.

This clone was seen only a few times. The chain employs TRBV13 and TRBJ1-1; 7 positions agree with TRBD1. The germline V gene encodes CDR1 PRHDT and CDR2 FYEKMQ (reference sequence). The CDR3 extends over 15 amino acids. J gave up 1 base and V 6 bases, and 8 bases lay outside the gene matches. The CDR3 DNA is TGTGCCAGCAGAGCAATACAGGGGACGAACACTGAAGCTTTCTTT. It translates to CASRAIQGTNTEAFF.

This clone was seen more than once but under ten times. The chain is built from TRBV5-1 and TRBJ2-1; TRBD2 is a possible D gene (7 bases). The V end lost 4 bases, the J end lost 5 bases, and 19 bases lay between the germline ends. The CDR3 totals 16 residues. Germline V gene lookup returns CDR1 SGHRS and CDR2 YFSETQ. CDR3 in DNA: TGCGCCAGCAGCGATGGACTAGGGGGATTAGACAATGAGCAGTTCTTC. It codes for CASSDGLGGLDNEQFF.

The chain carries TRBV15 and TRBJ2-7; D not resolved. This CDR3 is built from 19 residues. The ends were cut back, 3 bases at V and 1 base at J, with 25 bases in the middle. Germline CDR1 and CDR2: LNHNV and YYDKDF (reference sequence). The CDR3 spells CATSSQTPRSPHLSYEQYF. CDR3 nucleotide sequence: TGTGCCACCAGCAGCCAGACCCCGCGGAGCCCCCACTTATCCTACGAGCAGTACTTC.

The rearrangement joins TRBV27 to TRBJ2-7; TRBD1 might be the D (6 bases). The V end was cut by 6 bases, the J end by 6 bases, with 15 bases between. This CDR3 comprises 13 residues. Germline assignment: CDR1 MNHEY and CDR2 SMNVEV (reference sequence). The CDR3 spells CASSRQNRAEQYF. The DNA for the CDR3 is TGTGCCAGCAGCCGACAAAACAGGGCCGAGCAGTACTTC.

This clone was picked up a small number of times. The gene calls are TRBV19 and TRBJ1-1, with 11 bases identical to TRBD1. V lost 5 bases, J lost 5 bases, and 7 bases stayed unmatched. The CDR3 is made up of 15 amino acids. The germline V gene encodes CDR1 LNHDA and CDR2 SQIVND (reference sequence). DNA of the CDR3: TGTGCCAGTAGTTTCACCGGGACAGGGGGAACTGAAGCTTTCTTT. Translation gives CASSFTGTGGTEAFF. Combining the CDR3 with reference TRBV19 and TRBJ1-1 gives the whole variable domain DGGITQSPKYLFRKEGQNVTLSCEQNLNHDAMYWYRQDPGQGLRLIYYSQIVNDFQKGDIAEGYSVSREKKESFPLTVTSAQKNPTAFYLCASSFTGTGGTEAFFGQGTRLTVV.

The chain uses TRBV6-5 and TRBJ1-1; unclear D gene. V gave up 8 bases and J gave up 5 bases, with 6 bases separating them. The CDR3 loop spans 10 amino acids. Germline V CDR1 and CDR2: MNHEY, SVGAGI. The CDR3 DNA sequence: TGTGCCAGCGGAGAGACTGAAGCTTTCTTT. Translation: CASGETEAFF.

This clone appeared a few times. The CDR3 coding sequence is TGTGCCAGCAGCTGGTCCAGCGGGATTAAGGCCTATGAGCAGTTCTTC. It is translated as CASSWSSGIKAYEQFF. J is TRBJ2-1 and V is TRBV7-9; 7 bases agree with TRBD2. The junction had 14 bases not matched to a gene; V was cut back by 4 bases and J by 8 bases. CDR3 length equals 16 residues. The germline V gene encodes CDR1 SEHNR and CDR2 FQNEAQ (reference sequence). The whole variable domain, remainder taken from reference TRBV7-9 and TRBJ2-1, is DTGVSQNPRHKITKRGQNVTFRCDPISEHNRLYWYRQTLGQGPEFLTYFQNEAQLEKSRLLSDRFSAERPKGSFSTLEIQRTEQGDSAMYLCASSWSSGIKAYEQFFGPGTRLTVL.

This clone was detected a few times. The chain joins TRBV29-1 to TRBJ1-1; possibly TRBD1 for D (5 bases). Germline CDR1 and CDR2: SQVTM and ANQGSEA. Trimming removed 4 bases at V and 1 base at J, with 7 bases between. CDR3 length: 12 amino acids. The CDR3 region is CSVARENTEAFF. CDR3 sequence (DNA): TGCAGCGTTGCCAGGGAGAACACTGAAGCTTTCTTT.

This clone showed up just a few times. The chain has TRBV5-1 and TRBJ2-3; 12 nucleotides line up with TRBD1. Losses at the gene ends were 0 bases for V and 7 bases for J; bases not matched to a gene: 3. This CDR3 has 15 residues. Germline loops: CDR1 SGHRS, CDR2 YFSETQ. The CDR3 spells CASSLAGTGGNTQYF. The DNA for the CDR3 is TGCGCCAGCAGCTTGGCTGGGACAGGGGGCAATACGCAGTATTTT.

The V gene is TRBV7-2, the J gene TRBJ2-5; no definite D call. The CDR3 runs to 11 residues. Trimming removed 3 bases from V and 5 bases from J, with 4 bases in between. Germline V CDR1 and CDR2: SGHTA, FQGNSA. The CDR3 is CASSFGETQYF. Written as DNA, the CDR3 is TGTGCCAGCAGCTTCGGGGAGACCCAGTACTTC.

The V gene is TRBV7-8, the J gene TRBJ2-5; D perhaps matches TRBD1 (5 bases). With the DNA end fitting TRBJ2-7 better, the J assignment may be wrong. CDR1 is SGHVS and CDR2 is FQNEAQ in the germline V gene. CDR3 size: 14 residues. DNA for the CDR3: TGTGCCAGCAGCAGCACAGGTTCTCCCTACGAGCAGTACTTC. Protein: CASSSTGSPYEQYF.

The chain recombines TRBV10-3 with TRBJ2-1; no firm D call. The V gene's germline CDR1 is ENHRY and CDR2 SYGVKD. V lost 0 bases to trimming and J lost 6 bases, with 6 bases between them. There are 13 residues in the CDR3. The chain's CDR3 is CAISESNINEQFF. The CDR3 nucleotides read TGTGCCATCAGTGAGTCAAACATCAATGAGCAGTTCTTC.

The rearrangement links TRBV27 to TRBJ1-5, with 7 bases fitting TRBD1. Germline CDR1 MNHEY, CDR2 SMNVEV (reference sequence). The CDR3 is 15 amino acids. After removal of 2 bases from V and 6 bases from J, the junction contained 7 bases not matched to a gene. The chain's CDR3 is CASSLGGGAGQPQHF. CDR3 bases: TGTGCCAGCAGTTTAGGAGGGGGCGCGGGTCAGCCCCAGCATTTT.

The rearrangement uses TRBV7-2 and TRBJ2-1; D remains unclear. Deletions cut 6 bases from V and 8 bases from J, with 14 bases between. Per germline, CDR1 SGHTA and CDR2 FQGNSA. The CDR3 has 13 residues. The CDR3 reads CASRQTAVHEQFF. The DNA for the CDR3 is TGTGCCAGCAGGCAGACTGCGGTCCATGAGCAGTTCTTC.

This clone turned up a few times. The chain has TRBV5-4 and TRBJ1-1, with D tentatively TRBD1 (6 bases). With 0 bases removed from V and 5 bases from J, the gap between germline ends came to 14 bases. The CDR3 has 15 residues. The germline V gene has CDR1 SGHNT and CDR2 YYREEE (reference sequence). The CDR3 DNA reads as TGTGCCAGCAGCTTGGCCGGCAGGGGAGATACTGAAGCTTTCTTT. Translated: CASSLAGRGDTEAFF.

V and J are TRBV2 and TRBJ1-1, with D tentatively TRBD1 (5 bases). CDR1 and CDR2 (germline): SNHLY, FYNNEI. Trimming cost V 7 bases and J 4 bases, with 19 bases left between them. The CDR3 runs to 15 residues. The CDR3 spells CASTPTRVGSTEAFF. DNA of the CDR3: TGTGCCAGCACTCCAACCAGGGTCGGGAGCACTGAAGCTTTCTTT.

In DNA form, the CDR3 reads TGCGCCAGCAGGAGACAGACGAGCTCCTACGAGCAGTACTTC. Protein: CASRRQTSSYEQYF. The V and J genes are TRBV5-1 and TRBJ2-5, with D maybe TRBD1 (5 bases). The end of the DNA is better explained by TRBJ2-7, so the J call may be wrong. The CDR3 totals 14 residues. Looked up from germline, CDR1 is SGHRS and CDR2 is YFSETQ.

The V and J genes are TRBV18 and TRBJ2-7; D perhaps matches TRBD1 (6 bases). Trimming took 3 bases from V and 2 from J, leaving 8 bases between them. There are 13 residues in the CDR3. Germline V gives CDR1 KGHSH, CDR2 LQKENI. The CDR3 region is CASSPDSTYEQYF. As DNA, the CDR3 is TGTGCCAGCTCACCGGACAGTACCTACGAGCAGTACTTC.

The gene calls are TRBV28 and TRBJ2-7; 9 bases fit TRBD2. CDR1 MDHEN and CDR2 SYDVKM come from the germline V gene. The CDR3 has 16 residues. V shed 5 bases, J shed 7 bases, and the junction held 15 bases outside the gene matches. This chain's CDR3 is CASSGGQIAGDGEQYF. In DNA, the CDR3 is TGTGCCAGCAGTGGGGGGCAGATAGCGGGAGACGGAGAGCAGTACTTC.

V gene TRBV4-1 combines with J gene TRBJ2-1; 11 bases fit TRBD1. The CDR3 runs 16 residues. From germline, CDR1 is MGHRA and CDR2 YSYEKL. The ends lost 1 base at V and 7 bases at J; junction bases unmatched: 6. CDR3 loop: CASSQAGQGAVNEQFF. Written as DNA, the CDR3 is TGCGCCAGCAGCCAAGCCGGACAGGGGGCTGTTAATGAGCAGTTCTTC.

This clone was detected a few times. The chain couples TRBV5-4 to TRBJ1-1; D unclear. V shed 3 bases and J shed 8 bases, with 8 bases lying between them. Germline V gives CDR1 SGHNT, CDR2 YYREEE (reference sequence). The CDR3 loop spans 11 amino acids. The CDR3 here is CASSSGGEAFF. Here the CDR3 DNA reads TGTGCCAGCAGCTCGGGAGGAGAAGCTTTCTTT.

V gene TRBV6-6 combines with J gene TRBJ2-6; D not resolved. The CDR3 extends over 15 amino acids. Trimming left V 7 bases short and J 0 bases short, with 10 bases between. CDR1 is MNHNY and CDR2 is SVGAGI in the germline V gene (reference sequence). CDR3 protein: CASNTGGSGANVLTF. CDR3 coding DNA: TGTGCCAGCAATACGGGTGGCTCTGGGGCCAACGTCCTGACTTTC.

There are a few counts of this clone. The rearrangement uses TRBV7-2 and TRBJ2-3, with TRBD2 identical over 8 bases. With 1 base clipped from V and 1 base from J, the junction kept 7 bases outside the gene matches. This CDR3 has 17 residues. Germline V lookup: CDR1 SGHTA, CDR2 FQGNSA. CDR3 protein: CASSLGSGIGGTDTQYF. The CDR3 region has the DNA TGTGCCAGCAGCTTAGGTAGCGGGATCGGGGGCACAGATACGCAGTATTTT.